This T cell receptor beta chain was profiled in a study of blood T cell repertoires in COVID-19. In the study overall: The origin of the acute and convalescent COVID-19 samples was the United States, Italy and Spain. Sample material is recorded as cDNA or gDNA derived from T cells, B-cell-depleted T cells, or PBMCs.

Study processing details: Cell counts per sample came from amplifying reference gene primers. Libraries were prepared by immunoSEQ multiplex PCR; TCRdb keeps only in-frame clonotypes and omits some of them. From that table come the V and J calls and clone size; the DNA was used to work out D and trimming. The table includes roughly 160,000 clones, about 88% detected once. The CDR3 is made up of 16 amino acids. Germline V gene data show CDR1 as SEHNR and CDR2 as FQNEAQ (reference sequence). V lost 0 bases and J 8 bases, leaving 14 bases between the germline ends. The V gene is TRBV7-9, the J gene TRBJ1-6, with a tentative D call TRBD1 (6 bases). The source material was peripheral blood. The receptor comes from a man younger than 35 with acute or convalescent COVID-19. The CDR3 nucleotides read TGTGCCAGCAGCTTAGCGGTCAGGGGTCGGGATTCACCCCTCCACTTT. It encodes CASSLAVRGRDSPLHF.